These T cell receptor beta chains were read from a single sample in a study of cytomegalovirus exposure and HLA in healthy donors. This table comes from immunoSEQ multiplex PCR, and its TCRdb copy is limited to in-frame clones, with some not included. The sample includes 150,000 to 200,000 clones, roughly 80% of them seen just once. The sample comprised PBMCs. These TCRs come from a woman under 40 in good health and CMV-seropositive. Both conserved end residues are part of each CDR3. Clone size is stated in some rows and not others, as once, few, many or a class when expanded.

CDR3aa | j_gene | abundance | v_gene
CASSQAGGGRRFSGNTIYF | TRBJ1-3 | - | TRBV4-1
CASSLVITGGSNNSPLHF | TRBJ1-6 | once | TRBV7-8
CASSSAGGSGNTIYF | TRBJ1-3 | - | TRBV5-4
CASSIGTLLNNEQFF | TRBJ2-1 | - | TRBV5-1
CASSHPTGALYNEQFF | TRBJ2-1 | - | TRBV23-1
CASSVAGSHEAFF | TRBJ1-1 | - | TRBV9
CASTGLEAEQFF | TRBJ2-1 | - | TRBV6-5
CASSESGGELFF | TRBJ2-2 | - | TRBV9
CASSLRRGTNQPQHF | TRBJ1-5 | - | TRBV28
CASSPRTGGYGYTF | TRBJ1-2 | - | TRBV18
CASSLGGLAKNIQYF | TRBJ2-4 | - | TRBV7-2
CASSPYGPKPSGTDTQYF | TRBJ2-3 | - | TRBV23-1
CASSKRDKFYEQYF | TRBJ2-7 | - | TRBV6-6
CASSSPPGTSAGELFF | TRBJ2-2 | - | TRBV11-3
CASSTPGGLSGELFF | TRBJ2-2 | few | TRBV19
CAIQDRDRGYTF | TRBJ1-2 | - | TRBV6-5
CASEDRSSYNSPLHF | TRBJ1-6 | - | TRBV28
CASSVAGQGAITEAFF | TRBJ1-1 | - | TRBV9
CASSLGLSSYNEQFF | TRBJ2-1 | once | TRBV11-1
CASSLADRGPGNTIYF | TRBJ1-3 | few | TRBV7-9
CASSLFGTGGQPQHF | TRBJ1-5 | - | TRBV27
CASSRGGGNTEAFF | TRBJ1-1 | - | TRBV5-4
CASKTAYNSPLHF | TRBJ1-6 | - | TRBV11-2
CASSIELDSIWELFF | TRBJ2-2 | - | TRBV19
CAISEVGSGDSPLHF | TRBJ1-6 | - | TRBV10-3
CATSREWGTVNQPQHF | TRBJ1-5 | - | TRBV15
CASSLPTGLHKRTQYF | TRBJ2-5 | - | TRBV7-8
CASSQDQRRGSTDTQYF | TRBJ2-3 | few | TRBV4-3
CASSQPRQGRQYF | TRBJ2-3 | once | TRBV4-3
CASSERVGQGLSPLHF | TRBJ1-6 | once | TRBV6-1
CASSYESTGGYGETQYF | TRBJ2-5 | - | TRBV2
CASSRSGQGDYTF | TRBJ1-2 | - | TRBV6-5